This T cell receptor beta chain is from a study of B cell selection in AIRE deficiency. General observations from the study: Only 9.3% of around 3,800 shared Treg sequences were patient-specific; 30% to 40% healthy-specific.

In regard to this clone: Its antigen is not known.

The sorted conventional CD4 T cells were gated as CD4+CD127+. Authors' processing steps: Some 120,000 patient and about 1.4x10^5 healthy donor in-frame TCRbeta sequences came from conventional T cells. The method was immunoSEQ multiplex PCR; TCRdb's version includes in-frame clones alone and lacks a portion of them. V and J calls and clone size are those listed in that table; D and trimming were worked out from the DNA. The sample lists over 20,000 clones, roughly 98% occurring once. V was trimmed by 4 bases and J by 6 bases, leaving 17 bases between them. CDR3 length: 14 residues. Germline CDR1 is SGHRS and CDR2 is YFSETQ.

The TCR comes from a human donor with AIRE deficiency. The chain recombines TRBV5-1 with TRBJ2-7; D might be TRBD1 or TRBD2, each matching 5 bases. Specimen: conventional CD4+ T cells sorted from PBMCs. The CDR3 DNA follows: TGCGCCAGCAGCCCCCAGGGAGCTCTAACCGAGCAGTACTTC. It translates to CASSPQGALTEQYF.